These 4 T cell receptor beta chains share one sample of origin, sequenced in a study of Ad26.COV2.S vaccination and SARS-CoV-2 variants. The assay was immunoSEQ multiplex PCR, and TCRdb's table has in-frame clones only and misses some. Of some 450,000 clones in the sample, 90% were seen once. Treatment specified: around 19 received Ad26.COV2.S at low or high dose, single or two shots; five or six received placebo; per-sample allocation not given. Following the first vaccine or placebo injection, samples were taken on day 63. Sequenced here: peripheral blood, sampled in a trial of Ad26.COV2.S vaccine versus placebo. These receptor sequences come from a person aged 18 to 59 who received the Ad26.COV2.S COVID-19 vaccine or a placebo.

V is TRBV3-1 (or the pseudogene TRBV3-2) and J is TRBJ2-1; the D gene is possibly TRBD2 (5 bases). Trimming shortened V by 0 bases and J by 0 bases, and 9 bases separated the two germline ends. Per the germline V gene, CDR1 is LGHDT and CDR2 is YNNKEL (reference sequence). The CDR3 runs 16 residues. DNA for the CDR3: TGTGCCAGCAGCCAAGAACTACTAGACTCCTACAATGAGCAGTTCTTC. Translation gives CASSQELLDSYNEQFF.

V and J are TRBV11-1 and TRBJ2-3; 10 bases match TRBD1. With 5 bases clipped from V and 4 bases from J, the junction kept 6 bases outside the gene matches. Germline values: CDR1 SGHAT, CDR2 FQDESV (reference sequence). There are 15 residues in the CDR3. CDR3 protein: CASSLTTGGSDTQYF. DNA of the CDR3: TGTGCCAGCAGCCTAACGACAGGGGGCTCAGATACGCAGTATTTT.

This chain joins TRBV6-5 and TRBJ2-7; 10 positions match TRBD2. The V segment lost 8 bases and the J segment 4 bases; nucleotides outside the gene matches: 5. The CDR3 has 13 residues. CDR1 is MNHEY, CDR2 SVGAGI, per germline. The CDR3 nucleotides read TGTGCCAGCGGAGCAGCGGGAGGGTACGAGCAGTACTTC. Translated, it gives CASGAAGGYEQYF.

The chain uses TRBV18 and TRBJ1-1; 7 nucleotides line up with TRBD1. There are 14 residues in the CDR3. Unmatched junction bases numbered 5, after V lost 3 bases and J lost 4 bases. Germline lookup yields CDR1 KGHSH and CDR2 LQKENI. As DNA, the CDR3 is TGTGCCAGCTCACCCGGAGGGGGCGGCACTGAAGCTTTCTTT. It yields the protein CASSPGGGGTEAFF.